Shown below are 8 T cell receptor beta chains from a single sample sequenced in a study of OX40 agonist ivuxolimab in advanced cancers. Here immunoSEQ multiplex PCR was the method, and the copy in TCRdb shows in-frame clones only, minus some. The sample has some 27,000 clones, approximately 90% seen once. The specimen was CD4+ or CD8+ T cells sorted from blood, collected in a trial of the OX40 agonist ivuxolimab. These receptors were collected from an adult with an advanced solid tumor such as melanoma, head and neck, liver or kidney cancer.

The chain uses TRBV19 and TRBJ2-5, with a weak D call TRBD2 (6 bases). The CDR3 has 14 amino acids. The germline gives CDR1 LNHDA, CDR2 SQIVND (reference sequence). V lost 6 bases to trimming and J lost 5 bases, with 16 bases between them. CDR3 sequence reads: CASSGVGGRETQYF. The CDR3, as DNA: TGTGCCAGTAGCGGAGTGGGGGGTCGGGAGACCCAGTACTTC.

The V call is TRBV9, the J call TRBJ2-3, with 7 bases aligning to TRBD2. V lost 3 bases and J lost 4; bases outside the gene matches: 2. The CDR3 spans 13 residues. Germline loops: CDR1 SGDLS, CDR2 YYNGEE. Here the CDR3 reads CASSGGLSDTQYF. In DNA form, the CDR3 reads TGTGCCAGCAGCGGGGGACTATCAGATACGCAGTATTTT.

The V call is TRBV27, the J call TRBJ2-7; 11 positions match TRBD2. CDR1 and CDR2 (germline): MNHEY, SMNVEV (reference sequence). With 6 bases clipped from V and 1 base from J, the junction kept 5 bases outside the gene matches. CDR3 length equals 15 residues. CDR3 residues: CASRDGTSGSYEQYF. As DNA, the CDR3 is TGTGCCAGCAGGGACGGGACTAGCGGTTCCTACGAGCAGTACTTC.

The rearrangement links TRBV28 to TRBJ1-5; D gene uncertain. The germline gives CDR1 MDHEN, CDR2 SYDVKM. Trimming took off 7 bases at V and 0 bases at J, with 16 bases between the two ends. The CDR3 totals 16 residues. The CDR3 coding sequence is TGTGCCAGCACTTTCACGGGATCGGGTAGCAATCAGCCCCAGCATTTT. Its translation is CASTFTGSGSNQPQHF. Complete variable domain (other parts from reference TRBV28 and TRBJ1-5): DVKVTQSSRYLVKRTGEKVFLECVQDMDHENMFWYRQDPGLGLRLIYFSYDVKMKEKGDIPEGYSVSREKKERFSLILESASTNQTSMYLCASTFTGSGSNQPQHFGDGTRLSIL.

This clone occurred a few times. The chain employs TRBV5-1 and TRBJ2-1; D unresolved. Trimming pared 1 base from V and 4 bases from J, leaving 6 bases between. Germline lookup yields CDR1 SGHRS and CDR2 YFSETQ. This CDR3 contains 13 residues. Here the CDR3 reads CASSLWGYNEQFF. CDR3 nucleotides: TGCGCCAGCAGCTTGTGGGGTTACAATGAGCAGTTCTTC. Drawing the rest from reference TRBV5-1 and TRBJ2-1, the complete variable domain is KAGVTQTPRYLIKTRGQQVTLSCSPISGHRSVSWYQQTPGQGLQFLFEYFSETQRNKGNFPGRFSGRQFSNSRSEMNVSTLELGDSALYLCASSLWGYNEQFFGPGTRLTVL.

CDR3 bases: TGTGCCAGCAGTGAAGAGGGTTCCTCCTACGAGCAGTACTTC. This codes for CASSEEGSSYEQYF. The rearrangement uses TRBV6-4 and TRBJ2-7, with D perhaps TRBD2 (5 bases). Looked up from germline, CDR1 is MRHNA and CDR2 is SNTAGT. The V end was cut by 3 bases, the J end by 0 bases, with 9 bases between. The CDR3 has 14 amino acids.

This clone has only one observation. The J gene is TRBJ1-1, the V gene TRBV6-5, with D unresolved. The CDR3 is made up of 12 amino acids. Looked up from germline, CDR1 is MNHEY and CDR2 is SVGAGI. The V gene lost 6 bases and the J gene lost 7 bases, with 12 bases spanning the gap. DNA for the CDR3: TGTGCCAGCAGGATGACAAATAGTGAAGCTTTCTTT. It codes for CASRMTNSEAFF.

The CDR3 reads CASSLATFQETQYF. CDR3 DNA sequence: TGTGCCAGCAGCTTAGCTACCTTCCAAGAGACCCAGTACTTC. This chain links TRBV7-9 with TRBJ2-5; D call uncertain. This CDR3 is 14 amino acids long. Germline V gives CDR1 SEHNR, CDR2 FQNEAQ (reference sequence). V lost 0 bases and J 1 base, leaving 6 bases between the germline ends.